Listed below are T cell receptor beta chains from one sample, sequenced in a study of blood T cell repertoires in COVID-19. TCRdb's table, derived via immunoSEQ multiplex PCR, lists solely in-frame clones and lacks some. Among just under 150,000 clones listed, about four fifths were seen once. Material: peripheral blood. These TCRs come from a human donor in a cohort sampled during active COVID-19. Both conserved end residues are part of each CDR3. The D gene is left open where the match is weak. Size tells how often a clone was seen (once, few, many) or the class of an expanded clone, and some rows leave it out.

d_gene	abundance	j_gene	v_gene	CDR3aa	CDR3nt
.	.	TRBJ1-5	TRBV24-1	CATGSRSRQPQHF	TGTGCCACCGGTTCCCGGAGTAGGCAGCCCCAGCATTTT
TRBD2	many	TRBJ2-3	TRBV18	CASSPPGGQRGVTQYF	TGTGCCAGCTCACCGCCTGGGGGACAGCGGGGGGTTACGCAGTATTTT
TRBD1	.	TRBJ1-2	TRBV6-5	CATPGQDGNYGYTF	TGTGCCACCCCGGGACAGGACGGGAACTATGGCTACACCTTC
TRBD1	few	TRBJ2-1	TRBV30	CAWKGGRSYNEQFF	TGTGCCTGGAAAGGGGGCCGCTCCTACAATGAGCAGTTCTTC
TRBD1	.	TRBJ2-1	TRBV19	CASAPPGTGNEQFF	TGTGCCAGTGCCCCCCCCGGGACAGGCAATGAGCAGTTCTTC
TRBD2	once	TRBJ2-3	TRBV3-1/TRBV3-2	CASSPRLAVDTQYF	TGTGCCAGCAGCCCCAGACTAGCGGTAGATACGCAGTATTTT
.	.	TRBJ1-2	TRBV7-2	CASSSQGHGYGYTF	TGTGCCAGCAGCTCCCAGGGGCACGGCTATGGCTACACCTTC
TRBD2	once	TRBJ2-5	TRBV7-9	CASSPGGLSETQYF	TGTGCCAGCAGTCCGGGGGGGCTTAGCGAGACCCAGTACTTC
TRBD2	.	TRBJ2-1	TRBV5-5	CASSLHGRSPYNEQFF	TGTGCCAGCAGCCTACACGGGAGGTCCCCCTACAATGAGCAGTTCTTC
.	few	TRBJ1-5	TRBV5-1	CASSFGPGNQPQHF	TGCGCCAGCAGCTTTGGTCCGGGCAATCAGCCCCAGCATTTT
TRBD2	.	TRBJ2-3	TRBV5-1	CASSLGLAGGTDTQYF	TGCGCCAGCAGCCTAGGACTAGCGGGAGGCACAGATACGCAGTATTTT
TRBD1	.	TRBJ1-1	TRBV6-5	CASRGARDRNTEAFF	TGTGCCAGCAGAGGTGCCCGGGACAGGAACACTGAAGCTTTCTTT
.	.	TRBJ1-2	TRBV3-1/TRBV3-2	CASSQEAQGEGYTF	TGTGCCAGCAGCCAAGAGGCTCAGGGTGAAGGCTACACCTTC
.	.	TRBJ1-1	TRBV24-1	CATSRGLNTEAFF	TGTGCCACTTCAAGGGGATTGAACACTGAAGCTTTCTTT
.	once	TRBJ1-1	TRBV6-1	CASNEEGGSHAFF	TGTGCCAGCAATGAAGAAGGAGGAAGTCACGCTTTCTTT
.	few	TRBJ2-3	TRBV7-9	CASSAGQSTDTQYF	TGTGCCAGCAGCGCGGGACAGAGCACAGATACGCAGTATTTT
TRBD1	.	TRBJ1-6	TRBV14	CASSQLTGDSPLHF	TGTGCCAGCAGCCAGCTCACAGGGGATTCACCCCTCCACTTT
TRBD1	.	TRBJ1-2	TRBV12-3/TRBV12-4	CASSPRQGNGYTF	TGTGCCAGCAGTCCAAGACAGGGGAACGGCTACACCTTC
.	.	TRBJ2-6	TRBV18	CASSPGGQGSPGANVLTF	TGTGCCAGCTCACCAGGAGGGCAGGGCTCCCCTGGGGCCAACGTCCTGACTTTC
.	.	TRBJ2-5	TRBV9	CASSVDRTRETQYF	TGTGCCAGCAGCGTTGACAGAACCCGGGAGACCCAGTACTTC